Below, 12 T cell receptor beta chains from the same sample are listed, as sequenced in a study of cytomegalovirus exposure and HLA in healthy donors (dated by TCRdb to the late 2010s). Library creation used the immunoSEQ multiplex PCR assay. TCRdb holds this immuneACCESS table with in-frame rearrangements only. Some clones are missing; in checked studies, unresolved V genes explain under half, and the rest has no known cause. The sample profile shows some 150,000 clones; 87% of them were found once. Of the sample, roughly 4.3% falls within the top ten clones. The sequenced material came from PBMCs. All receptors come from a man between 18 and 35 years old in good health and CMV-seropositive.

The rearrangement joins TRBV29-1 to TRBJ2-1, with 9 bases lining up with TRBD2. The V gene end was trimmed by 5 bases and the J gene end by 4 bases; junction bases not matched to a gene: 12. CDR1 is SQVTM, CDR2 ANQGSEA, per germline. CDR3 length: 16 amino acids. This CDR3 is CSVYISGTSRYNEQFF. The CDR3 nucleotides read TGCAGCGTTTACATTTCCGGGACTAGCAGGTACAATGAGCAGTTCTTC.

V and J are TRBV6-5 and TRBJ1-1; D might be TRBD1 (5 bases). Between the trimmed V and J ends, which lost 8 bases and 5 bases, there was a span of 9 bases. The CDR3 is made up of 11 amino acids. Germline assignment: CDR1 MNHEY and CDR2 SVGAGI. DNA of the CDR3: TGTGCCAGCCCCAGGGAAACTGAAGCTTTCTTT. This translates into CASPRETEAFF.

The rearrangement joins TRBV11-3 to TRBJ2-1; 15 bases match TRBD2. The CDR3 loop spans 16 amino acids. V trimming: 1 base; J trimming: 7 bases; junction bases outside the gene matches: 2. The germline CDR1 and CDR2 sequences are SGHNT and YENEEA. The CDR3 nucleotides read TGTGCCAGCAGCTTAGTTGGGACTAGCGGGAGGAATGAGCAGTTCTTC. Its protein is CASSLVGTSGRNEQFF.

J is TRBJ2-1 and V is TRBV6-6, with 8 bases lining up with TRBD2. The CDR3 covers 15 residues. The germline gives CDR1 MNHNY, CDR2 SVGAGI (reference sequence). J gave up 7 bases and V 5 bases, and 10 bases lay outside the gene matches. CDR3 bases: TGTGCCAGCAGTCGCTCAGCGGGGGAGGGTAATGAGCAGTTCTTC. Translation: CASSRSAGEGNEQFF.

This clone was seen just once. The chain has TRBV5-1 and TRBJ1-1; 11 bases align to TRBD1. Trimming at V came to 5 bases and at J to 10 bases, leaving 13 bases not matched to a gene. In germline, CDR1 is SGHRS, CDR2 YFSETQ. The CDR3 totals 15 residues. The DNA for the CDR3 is TGCGCCAGCAGTTCTAACACCGGACAGGGGGCCAGAGCTTTCTTT. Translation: CASSSNTGQGARAFF.

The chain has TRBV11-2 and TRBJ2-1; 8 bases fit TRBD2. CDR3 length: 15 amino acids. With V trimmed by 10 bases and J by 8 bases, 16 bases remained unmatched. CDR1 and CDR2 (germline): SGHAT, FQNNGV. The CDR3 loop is CAISPKAGVIYEQFF. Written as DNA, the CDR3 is TGTGCCATCAGTCCAAAAGCGGGAGTTATCTATGAGCAGTTCTTC.

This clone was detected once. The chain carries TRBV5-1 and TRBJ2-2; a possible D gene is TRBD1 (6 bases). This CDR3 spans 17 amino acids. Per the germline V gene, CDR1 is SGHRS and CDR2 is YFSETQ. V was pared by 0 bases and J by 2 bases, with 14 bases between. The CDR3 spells CASSLAIQGQNTGELFF. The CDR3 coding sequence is TGCGCCAGCAGCTTGGCCATTCAGGGGCAAAACACCGGGGAGCTGTTTTTT.

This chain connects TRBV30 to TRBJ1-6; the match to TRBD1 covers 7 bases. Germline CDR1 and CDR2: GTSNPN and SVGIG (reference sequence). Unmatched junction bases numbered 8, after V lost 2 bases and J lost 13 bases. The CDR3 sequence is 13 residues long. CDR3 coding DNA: TGTGCCTGGAGTAACAGGGGAACAGGCCCCCTCCACTTT. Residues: CAWSNRGTGPLHF.

The CDR3 spells CAWSGRAGGVYEQYF. CDR3 nucleotides: TGTGCCTGGAGTGGGAGAGCGGGAGGAGTCTACGAGCAGTACTTC. V and J are TRBV30 and TRBJ2-7; 9 nucleotides line up with TRBD2. The J segment lost 3 bases and the V segment lost 1 base, leaving 7 bases of the junction unmatched. CDR3 length: 15 amino acids. Germline CDR1 GTSNPN, CDR2 SVGIG (reference sequence).

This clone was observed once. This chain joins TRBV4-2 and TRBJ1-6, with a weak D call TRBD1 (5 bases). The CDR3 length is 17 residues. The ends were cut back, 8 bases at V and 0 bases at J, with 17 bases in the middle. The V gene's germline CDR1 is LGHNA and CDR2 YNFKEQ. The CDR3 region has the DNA TGTGCCAGCCACCCTAGCCGGGGGAGCTCCTATAATTCACCCCTCCACTTT. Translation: CASHPSRGSSYNSPLHF.

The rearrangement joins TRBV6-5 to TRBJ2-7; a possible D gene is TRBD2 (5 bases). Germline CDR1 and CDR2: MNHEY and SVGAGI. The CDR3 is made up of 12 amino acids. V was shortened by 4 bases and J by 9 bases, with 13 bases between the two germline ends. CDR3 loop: CASSSGVRGQYF. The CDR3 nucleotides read TGTGCCAGCAGTTCCGGGGTCCGGGGGCAGTACTTC.

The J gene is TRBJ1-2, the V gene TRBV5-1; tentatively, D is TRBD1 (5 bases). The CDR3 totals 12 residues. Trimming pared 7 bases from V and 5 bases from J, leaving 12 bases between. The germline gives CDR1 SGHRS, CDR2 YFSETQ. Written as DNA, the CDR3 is TGCGCCAGCGGTGACCAGGGATATGGCTACACCTTC. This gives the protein CASGDQGYGYTF.